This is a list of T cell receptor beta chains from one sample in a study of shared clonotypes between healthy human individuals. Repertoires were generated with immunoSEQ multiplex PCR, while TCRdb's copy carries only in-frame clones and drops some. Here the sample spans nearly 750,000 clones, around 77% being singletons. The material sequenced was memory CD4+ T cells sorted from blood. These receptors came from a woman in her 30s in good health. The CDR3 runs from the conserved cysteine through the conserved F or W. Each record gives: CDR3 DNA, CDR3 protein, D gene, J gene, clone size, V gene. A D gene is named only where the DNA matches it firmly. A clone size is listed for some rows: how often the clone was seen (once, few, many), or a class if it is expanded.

CDR3 DNA: TGTGCCAGCAGCTTGGAGACAGAGGAAAAACTGTTTTTT
CDR3 protein: CASSLETEEKLFF
D gene: NA
J gene: TRBJ1-4
clone size: NA
V gene: TRBV5-4

CDR3 DNA: TGTGCCACCAGCACAGACAGGGGGCTCGGGCCCCAGCATTTT
CDR3 protein: CATSTDRGLGPQHF
D gene: TRBD1
J gene: TRBJ1-5
clone size: NA
V gene: TRBV15

CDR3 DNA: TGTGCCAGCTCCCTAAACGACAGGGGTCACACTGAAGCTTTCTTT
CDR3 protein: CASSLNDRGHTEAFF
D gene: TRBD1
J gene: TRBJ1-1
clone size: NA
V gene: TRBV18

CDR3 DNA: TGTGCCAGCAGCCAAGGACTAGCGGCCGCCCTTGATACGCAGTATTTT
CDR3 protein: CASSQGLAAALDTQYF
D gene: TRBD2
J gene: TRBJ2-3
clone size: NA
V gene: TRBV13

CDR3 DNA: TGTGCCAGCAGCTTAGTGTTTAGCTCGGGCGGGTACAATGAGCAGTTCTTC
CDR3 protein: CASSLVFSSGGYNEQFF
D gene: NA
J gene: TRBJ2-1
clone size: NA
V gene: TRBV7-2

CDR3 DNA: TGCGCCAGCAGCCAAGAACGGGACAGCGAGCAGTACTTC
CDR3 protein: CASSQERDSEQYF
D gene: TRBD1
J gene: TRBJ2-7
clone size: NA
V gene: TRBV4-1

CDR3 DNA: TGTGCCAGCACCCAGCGGGAGGTCCACGAGCAGTACTTC
CDR3 protein: CASTQREVHEQYF
D gene: TRBD2
J gene: TRBJ2-7
clone size: NA
V gene: TRBV25-1

CDR3 DNA: TGTGCCAGCAGTTTTTTAACCTGGGGCTACACCTTC
CDR3 protein: CASSFLTWGYTF
D gene: NA
J gene: TRBJ1-2
clone size: NA
V gene: TRBV28

CDR3 DNA: TGTGCCAGCAGTTACGGGAGAGCCTACGAGCAGTACTTC
CDR3 protein: CASSYGRAYEQYF
D gene: NA
J gene: TRBJ2-7
clone size: NA
V gene: TRBV6-5

CDR3 DNA: TGTGCCAGCTCAGGATCAGGGGCCGGGAATGGCTACACCTTC
CDR3 protein: CASSGSGAGNGYTF
D gene: NA
J gene: TRBJ1-2
clone size: NA
V gene: TRBV18

CDR3 DNA: TGTGCCAGCAGCTTCCAAGAGACCCAGTACTTC
CDR3 protein: CASSFQETQYF
D gene: NA
J gene: TRBJ2-5
clone size: few
V gene: TRBV7-8

CDR3 DNA: TGCAGCGCCCGACAGGGACAAGAGACCCAGTACTTC
CDR3 protein: CSARQGQETQYF
D gene: TRBD1
J gene: TRBJ2-5
clone size: once
V gene: TRBV29-1

CDR3 DNA: TGTGCCAGTAGTATTCTGGACAGTCTGAGCACTGAAGCTTTCTTT
CDR3 protein: CASSILDSLSTEAFF
D gene: NA
J gene: TRBJ1-1
clone size: NA
V gene: TRBV19

CDR3 DNA: TGTGCCAGCAGTCCCCCTTCGGAGACCCAGTACTTC
CDR3 protein: CASSPPSETQYF
D gene: NA
J gene: TRBJ2-5
clone size: NA
V gene: TRBV6-5

CDR3 DNA: TGCAGTGCTGCGGGCCACGGGGAGCTGTTTTTT
CDR3 protein: CSAAGHGELFF
D gene: NA
J gene: TRBJ2-2
clone size: many
V gene: TRBV20-1

CDR3 DNA: TGTGCCAGTAGTAGCCGACCCGGGGGGCTAGCGGGAGACGCCATTCAGTACTTC
CDR3 protein: CASSSRPGGLAGDAIQYF
D gene: TRBD2
J gene: TRBJ2-4
clone size: NA
V gene: TRBV19

CDR3 DNA: TGTGCCAGCAGCTTACGGCGGGATGGCAATGAGCAGTTCTTC
CDR3 protein: CASSLRRDGNEQFF
D gene: NA
J gene: TRBJ2-1
clone size: NA
V gene: TRBV5-6

CDR3 DNA: TGTGCCAGCAATAGCGGGAGACACACAGATACGCAGTATTTT
CDR3 protein: CASNSGRHTDTQYF
D gene: TRBD2
J gene: TRBJ2-3
clone size: NA
V gene: TRBV28

CDR3 DNA: TGTGCCAGTAGTAGCGGGAGGGCTCTGCAGTTCTTC
CDR3 protein: CASSSGRALQFF
D gene: TRBD2
J gene: TRBJ2-1
clone size: NA
V gene: TRBV19

CDR3 DNA: TGTGCCAGCAGTTTTAGTATCGGGGGGCAGGTAGATACGCAGTATTTT
CDR3 protein: CASSFSIGGQVDTQYF
D gene: NA
J gene: TRBJ2-3
clone size: NA
V gene: TRBV27

CDR3 DNA: TGTGCCAGCAGCTTAGCCGGGACAATGAACACCGGGGAGCTGTTTTTT
CDR3 protein: CASSLAGTMNTGELFF
D gene: NA
J gene: TRBJ2-2
clone size: NA
V gene: TRBV7-8

CDR3 DNA: TGCGCCAGCAGCCCTCATCCCGGGACTGCGGACTACAATGAGCAGTTCTTC
CDR3 protein: CASSPHPGTADYNEQFF
D gene: NA
J gene: TRBJ2-1
clone size: NA
V gene: TRBV5-1

CDR3 DNA: TGTGCCAGCAGTCCTGACCTATACAGGGCCACTAATGAAAAACTGTTTTTT
CDR3 protein: CASSPDLYRATNEKLFF
D gene: NA
J gene: TRBJ1-4
clone size: NA
V gene: TRBV28

CDR3 DNA: TGTGCCAGCAGCCAACAGGGACCTGGGAACTTC
CDR3 protein: CASSQQGPGNF
D gene: NA
J gene: TRBJ2-5
clone size: NA
V gene: TRBV7-9

CDR3 DNA: TGTGCCAGTAGTATGGCAGGGTACGGCTACACCTTC
CDR3 protein: CASSMAGYGYTF
D gene: NA
J gene: TRBJ1-2
clone size: few
V gene: TRBV19